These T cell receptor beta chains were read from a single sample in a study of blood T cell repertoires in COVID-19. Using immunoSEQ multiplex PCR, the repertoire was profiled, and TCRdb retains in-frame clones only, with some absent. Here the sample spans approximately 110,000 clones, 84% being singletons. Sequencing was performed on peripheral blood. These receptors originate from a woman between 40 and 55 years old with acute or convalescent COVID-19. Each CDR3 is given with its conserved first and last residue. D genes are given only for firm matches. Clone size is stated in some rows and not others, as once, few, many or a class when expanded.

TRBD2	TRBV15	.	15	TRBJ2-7	TGTGCCACCAGCAGTACCCTAGCGGGTCAATACGAGCAGTACTTC	CATSSTLAGQYEQYF
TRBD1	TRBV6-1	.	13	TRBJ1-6	TGTGCCAGCAGTGATCGAGGGGGCACACCCCTCCACTTT	CASSDRGGTPLHF
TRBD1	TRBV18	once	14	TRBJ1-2	TGTGCCAGCTCAGACCGGGACAGGGGCTATGGCTACACCTTC	CASSDRDRGYGYTF
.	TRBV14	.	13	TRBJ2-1	TGTGCCAGCAGCCCCGTACGGTACAATGAGCAGTTCTTC	CASSPVRYNEQFF
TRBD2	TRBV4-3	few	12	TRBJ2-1	TGCGCCAGCAGCCAAGCCAGCGGGGTCCGCTTCTTC	CASSQASGVRFF
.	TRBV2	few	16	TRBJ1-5	TGTGCCAGCAGTGTCCGGGGGGCGAGTGGCAATCAGCCCCAGCATTTT	CASSVRGASGNQPQHF
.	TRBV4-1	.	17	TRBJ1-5	TGCGCCAGCAGCCAAGATCCCCCGAGGGCCCGCAATCAGCCCCAGCATTTT	CASSQDPPRARNQPQHF
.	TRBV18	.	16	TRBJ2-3	TGTGCCAGCTCACCACCGTCAGGGCGCCTCACAGATACGCAGTATTTT	CASSPPSGRLTDTQYF
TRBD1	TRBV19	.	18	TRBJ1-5	TGTGCCAGTAGAGGAGGGACAGGGGGCCAGTGGGGCAATCAGCCCCAGCATTTT	CASRGGTGGQWGNQPQHF
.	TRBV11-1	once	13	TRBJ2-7	TGTGCCAGCAGTTATGGGCTCTCCTACGAGCAGTACTTC	CASSYGLSYEQYF
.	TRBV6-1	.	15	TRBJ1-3	TGTGCCAGCAGTGAAGTCACAGGGTCCGGAAACACCATATATTTT	CASSEVTGSGNTIYF
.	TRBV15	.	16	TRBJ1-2	TGTGCCACCAGCAGAGTGGGTAGGGGAACCAACTATGGCTACACCTTC	CATSRVGRGTNYGYTF
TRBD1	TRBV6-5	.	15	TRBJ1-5	TGTGCCAGCAGTTCCGCTTCAGGGGGGAATCAGCCCCAGCATTTT	CASSSASGGNQPQHF
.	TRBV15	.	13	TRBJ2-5	TGTGCCACCAGCAGAGATCAGGAAGAGACCCAGTACTTC	CATSRDQEETQYF
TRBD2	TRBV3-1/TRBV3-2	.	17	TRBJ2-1	TGTGCCAGCAGCCGCCCGCGAGCGGGGGGGTCCTACAATGAGCAGTTCTTC	CASSRPRAGGSYNEQFF
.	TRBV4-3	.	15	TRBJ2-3	TGCGCCAGCAGCCCACCGCTAGTCGTCACAGATACGCAGTATTTT	CASSPPLVVTDTQYF
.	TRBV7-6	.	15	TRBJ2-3	TGTGCCAGCAGCCTAGGGGCCCTCGGCACAGATACGCAGTATTTT	CASSLGALGTDTQYF
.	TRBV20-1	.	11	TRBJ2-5	TGCAGTGCTAAGAGGGGGGAGACCCAGTACTTC	CSAKRGETQYF
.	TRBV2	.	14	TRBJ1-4	TGTGCCAGCAGAACAGACAGTAAGGGTGAAAAACTGTTTTTT	CASRTDSKGEKLFF
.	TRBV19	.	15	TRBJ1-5	TGTGCCAGTACGGACCTAGAGGGTATATATCAGCCCCAGCATTTT	CASTDLEGIYQPQHF
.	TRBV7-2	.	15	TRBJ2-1	TGTGCCAGCACCTTTAACGTACTTCGATACAATGAGCAGTTCTTC	CASTFNVLRYNEQFF
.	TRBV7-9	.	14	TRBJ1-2	TGTGCCAGCAGCTTAGAGGCAGGGTCGAGCGGCTACACCTTC	CASSLEAGSSGYTF
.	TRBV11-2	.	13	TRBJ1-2	TGTGCCAGCAGCCAGGACCGCGGCGGGGGCTACACCTTC	CASSQDRGGGYTF
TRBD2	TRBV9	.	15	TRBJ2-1	TGTGCCAGCAGCGTCGCGGGGGTCGCCTACAATGAGCAGTTCTTC	CASSVAGVAYNEQFF
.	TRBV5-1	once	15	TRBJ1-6	TGCGCCAGCAGCTTGGATGGACAGTCAAATTCACCCCTCCACTTT	CASSLDGQSNSPLHF
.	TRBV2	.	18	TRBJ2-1	TGTGCCAGCAGGGGAAGGGACTCTCGGAGGGGAACCTACAATGAGCAGTTCTTC	CASRGRDSRRGTYNEQFF
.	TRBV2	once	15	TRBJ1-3	TGTGCCAGCAGTGTTGGCAGGGTCTCTGGAAACACCATATATTTT	CASSVGRVSGNTIYF
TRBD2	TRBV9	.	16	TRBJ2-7	TGTGCCAGCAGCGAACGGCGAGCGGGGGGGGCCTACGAGCAGTACTTC	CASSERRAGGAYEQYF
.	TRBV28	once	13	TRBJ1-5	TGTGCCAGCATCGCCCGCGGTTATCAGCCCCAGCATTTT	CASIARGYQPQHF
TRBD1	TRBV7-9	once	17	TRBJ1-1	TGTGCCAGCAGCTTAGGATTAGGGTCAGACAGGGAACTTGAAGCTTTCTTT	CASSLGLGSDRELEAFF
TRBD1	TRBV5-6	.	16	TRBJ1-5	TGTGCCAGCAGCACAAGACAGGGGGCATTCGATCAGCCCCAGCATTTT	CASSTRQGAFDQPQHF
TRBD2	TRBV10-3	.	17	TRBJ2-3	TGTGCCATCAGTGGATCAGCGGGGGGCTGGGCGGGAGATACGCAGTATTTT	CAISGSAGGWAGDTQYF
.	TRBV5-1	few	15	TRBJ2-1	TGCGCCAGCAGCTTGTCGCCCCTATCCTACAATGAGCAGTTCTTC	CASSLSPLSYNEQFF
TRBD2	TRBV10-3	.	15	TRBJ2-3	TGTGCCATCAACCTTAGCGGGGGGGACACAGATACGCAGTATTTT	CAINLSGGDTDTQYF
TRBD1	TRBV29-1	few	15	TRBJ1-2	TGCAGCGTTGGGGCCAGGACAGGGGGCGAGAGTGGCTACACCTTC	CSVGARTGGESGYTF
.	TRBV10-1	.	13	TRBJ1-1	TGCGCCAGCAGTCGCGCAGGGCTCACTGAAGCTTTCTTT	CASSRAGLTEAFF
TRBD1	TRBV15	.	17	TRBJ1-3	TGTGCCACCAGCACTCGTACAGGGGGGAGCTCTGGAAACACCATATATTTT	CATSTRTGGSSGNTIYF
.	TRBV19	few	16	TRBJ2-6	TGTGCCAGTAGTAAGTCAGGCACCTCTGGGGCCAACGTCCTGACTTTC	CASSKSGTSGANVLTF
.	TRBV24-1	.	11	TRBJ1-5	TGTGCCACCTGTCACAATCAGCCCCAGCATTTT	CATCHNQPQHF
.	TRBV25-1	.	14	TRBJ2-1	TGTGCCACTTCTGGGATTGGGTTGGGGCATGAGCAGTTCTTC	CATSGIGLGHEQFF
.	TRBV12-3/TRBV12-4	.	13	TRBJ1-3	TGTGCCAGCAGCCCTCCTCCCCCAGGCACCATATATTTT	CASSPPPPGTIYF
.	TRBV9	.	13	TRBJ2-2	TGTGCCAGCAGAGGGGGCGGGGCCGGGGAGCTGTTTTTT	CASRGGGAGELFF
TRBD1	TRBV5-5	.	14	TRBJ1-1	TGTGCCAGCAGTACGACAGGGGCCTTAATGGAAGCTTTCTTT	CASSTTGALMEAFF
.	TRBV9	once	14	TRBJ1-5	TGTGCCAGCAGCTGGGGCATCAGCAATCAGCCCCAGCATTTT	CASSWGISNQPQHF
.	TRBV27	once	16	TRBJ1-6	TGTGCCAGCAGCACACTCACGGGAAGTAGGAGTTCACCCCTCCACTTT	CASSTLTGSRSSPLHF
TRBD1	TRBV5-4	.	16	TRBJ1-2	TGTGCCAGCAGCTTGGCCCGACAGGGGTTCGAATATGGCTACACCTTC	CASSLARQGFEYGYTF
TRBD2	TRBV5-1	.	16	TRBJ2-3	TGCGCCAGCAGCTTGGTTCTAGCGGGGGGGCGGAATACGCAGTATTTT	CASSLVLAGGRNTQYF